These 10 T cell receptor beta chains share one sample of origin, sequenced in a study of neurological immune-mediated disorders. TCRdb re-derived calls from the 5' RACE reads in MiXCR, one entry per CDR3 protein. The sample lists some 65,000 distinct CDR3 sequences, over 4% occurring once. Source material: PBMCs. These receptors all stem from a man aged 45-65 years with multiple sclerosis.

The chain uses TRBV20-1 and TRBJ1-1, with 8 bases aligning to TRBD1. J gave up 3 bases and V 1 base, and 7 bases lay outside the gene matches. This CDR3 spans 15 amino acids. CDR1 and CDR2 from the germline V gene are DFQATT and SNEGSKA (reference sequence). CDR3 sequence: CSARGTGTAYTEAFF. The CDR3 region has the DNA TGCAGTGCTAGAGGGACAGGGACGGCGTACACTGAAGCTTTCTTT.

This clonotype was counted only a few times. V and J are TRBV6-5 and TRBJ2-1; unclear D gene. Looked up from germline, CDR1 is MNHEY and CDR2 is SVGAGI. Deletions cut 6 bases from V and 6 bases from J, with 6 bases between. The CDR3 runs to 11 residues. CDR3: CASRRGNEQFF. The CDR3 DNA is TGTGCCAGCAGGCGAGGCAATGAGCAGTTCTTC.

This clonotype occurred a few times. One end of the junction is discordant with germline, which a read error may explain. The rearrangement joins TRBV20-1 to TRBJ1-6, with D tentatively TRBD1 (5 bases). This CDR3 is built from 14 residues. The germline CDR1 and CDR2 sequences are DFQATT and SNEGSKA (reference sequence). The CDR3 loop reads CSAREGTGNSPLNF. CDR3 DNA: TGCAGTGCTAGAGAAGGGACCGGAAATTCACCCCTCAACTTT.

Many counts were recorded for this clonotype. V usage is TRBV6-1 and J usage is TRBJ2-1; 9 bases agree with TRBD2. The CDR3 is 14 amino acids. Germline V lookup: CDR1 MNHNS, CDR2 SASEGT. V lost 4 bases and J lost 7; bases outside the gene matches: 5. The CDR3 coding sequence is TGTGCCAGCAGTGTTCCGGGACTAGCTAATGAGCAGTTCTTC. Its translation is CASSVPGLANEQFF.

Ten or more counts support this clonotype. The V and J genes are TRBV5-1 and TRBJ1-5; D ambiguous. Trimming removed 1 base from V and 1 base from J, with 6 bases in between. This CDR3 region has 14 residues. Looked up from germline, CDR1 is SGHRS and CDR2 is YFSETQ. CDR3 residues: CASSLIHSNQPQHF. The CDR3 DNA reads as TGCGCCAGCAGCTTGATACACAGCAATCAGCCCCAGCATTTT.

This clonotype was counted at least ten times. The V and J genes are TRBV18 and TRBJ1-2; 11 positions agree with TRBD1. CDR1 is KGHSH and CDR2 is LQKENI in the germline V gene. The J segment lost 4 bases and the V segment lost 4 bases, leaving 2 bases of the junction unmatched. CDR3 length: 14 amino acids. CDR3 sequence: CASSQDRGLYGYTF. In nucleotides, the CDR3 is TGTGCCAGCTCACAGGACAGGGGGCTCTATGGCTACACCTTC.

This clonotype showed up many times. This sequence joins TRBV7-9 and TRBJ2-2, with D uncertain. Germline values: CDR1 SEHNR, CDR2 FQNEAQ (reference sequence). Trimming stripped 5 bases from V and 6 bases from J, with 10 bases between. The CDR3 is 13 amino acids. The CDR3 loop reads CASSPVESGELFF. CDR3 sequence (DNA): TGTGCCAGCAGCCCAGTCGAATCCGGGGAGCTGTTTTTT.

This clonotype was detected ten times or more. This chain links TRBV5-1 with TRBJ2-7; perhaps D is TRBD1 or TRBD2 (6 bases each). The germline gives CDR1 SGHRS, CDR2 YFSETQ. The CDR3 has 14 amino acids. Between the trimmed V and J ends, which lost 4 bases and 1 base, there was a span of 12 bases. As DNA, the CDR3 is TGCGCCAGCAGCCTGGGGGGCAATTCCTACGAGCAGTACGTC. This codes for CASSLGGNSYEQYV.

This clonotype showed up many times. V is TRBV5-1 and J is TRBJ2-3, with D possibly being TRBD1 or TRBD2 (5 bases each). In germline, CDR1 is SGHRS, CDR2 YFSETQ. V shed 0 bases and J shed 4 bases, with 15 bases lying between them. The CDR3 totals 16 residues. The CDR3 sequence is CASSLGGTGLADTQYF. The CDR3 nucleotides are TGCGCCAGCAGCTTGGGGGGGACGGGGCTTGCAGATACGCAGTATTTT.

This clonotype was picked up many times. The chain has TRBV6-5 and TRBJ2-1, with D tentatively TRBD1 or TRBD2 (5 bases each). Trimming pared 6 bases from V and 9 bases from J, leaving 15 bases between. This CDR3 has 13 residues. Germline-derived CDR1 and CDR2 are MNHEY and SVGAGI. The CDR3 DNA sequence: TGTGCCAGCAGCCCGACGGGGCCGAGTGAGCAGTTCTTC. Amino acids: CASSPTGPSEQFF.